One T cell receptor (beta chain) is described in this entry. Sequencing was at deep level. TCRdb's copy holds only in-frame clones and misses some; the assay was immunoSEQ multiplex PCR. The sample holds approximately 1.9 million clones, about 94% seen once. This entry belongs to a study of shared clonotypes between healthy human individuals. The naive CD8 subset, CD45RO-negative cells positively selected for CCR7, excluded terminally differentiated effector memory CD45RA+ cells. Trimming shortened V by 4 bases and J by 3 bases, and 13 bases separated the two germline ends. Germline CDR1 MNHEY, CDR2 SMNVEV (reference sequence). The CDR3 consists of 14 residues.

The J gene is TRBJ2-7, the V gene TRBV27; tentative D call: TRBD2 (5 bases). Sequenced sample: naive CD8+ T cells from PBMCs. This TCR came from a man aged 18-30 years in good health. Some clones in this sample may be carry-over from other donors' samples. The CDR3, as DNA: TGTGCCAGCAGTTCTGGACTTATGCGCTACGAGCAGTACTTC. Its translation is CASSSGLMRYEQYF.